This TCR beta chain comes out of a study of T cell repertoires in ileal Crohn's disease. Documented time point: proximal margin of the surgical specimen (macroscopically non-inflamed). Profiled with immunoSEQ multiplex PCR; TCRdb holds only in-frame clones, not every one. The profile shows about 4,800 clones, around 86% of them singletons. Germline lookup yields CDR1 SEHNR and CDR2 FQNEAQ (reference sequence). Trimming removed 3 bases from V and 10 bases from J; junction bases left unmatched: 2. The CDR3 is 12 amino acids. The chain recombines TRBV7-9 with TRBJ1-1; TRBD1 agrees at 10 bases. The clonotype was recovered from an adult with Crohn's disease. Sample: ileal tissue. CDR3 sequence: CASSLTGGRAFF. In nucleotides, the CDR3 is TGTGCCAGCAGCTTGACAGGGGGCCGAGCTTTCTTT.